This T cell receptor beta chain was identified in a study of molecular identifiers for immune sequencing clone quantification. Worth noting for this clonotype: The antigen is not known.

Overall study results and limits: Beyond 20 RNA copies, clones held over 97% of effector molecules, compared with under 1% in naive cells.

One entry per CDR3 protein results from TCRdb running MiXCR on the PCR reads. The sample has hundreds of thousands of distinct CDR3 sequences, about 25% seen once. This receptor was obtained from a human donor in good health. Some libraries in this study had Jurkat cell RNA spiked in. The sequenced sample was naive CD8+ T cells from blood, with Jurkat cell RNA spiked in. Subset reported: FACS-sorted CD8+CD4-CCR7+CD45RA+ naive T cells.

The CDR3 bases are TGTGCCAGCAGCGCTCGGAAGCGGGAGTCGTATGAGCAGTTCTTC. It encodes CASSARKRESYEQFF. J is TRBJ2-1 and V is TRBV13; 8 nucleotides line up with TRBD2. Losses at the gene ends were 5 bases for V and 8 bases for J; bases not matched to a gene: 11. The CDR3 runs to 15 residues. CDR1 is PRHDT, CDR2 FYEKMQ, per germline (reference sequence).